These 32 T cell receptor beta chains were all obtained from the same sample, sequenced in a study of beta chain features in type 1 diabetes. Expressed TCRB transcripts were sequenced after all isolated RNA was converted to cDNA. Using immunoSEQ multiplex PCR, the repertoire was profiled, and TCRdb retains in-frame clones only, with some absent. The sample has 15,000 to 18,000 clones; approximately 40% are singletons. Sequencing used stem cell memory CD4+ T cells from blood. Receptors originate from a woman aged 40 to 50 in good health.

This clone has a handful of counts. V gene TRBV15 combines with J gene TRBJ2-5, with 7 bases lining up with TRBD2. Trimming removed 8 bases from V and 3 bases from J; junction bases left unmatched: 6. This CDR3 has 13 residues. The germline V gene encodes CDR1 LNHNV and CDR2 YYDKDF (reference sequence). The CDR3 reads CATGTTTEETQYF. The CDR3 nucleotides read TGTGCCACCGGGACTACGACCGAAGAGACCCAGTACTTC.

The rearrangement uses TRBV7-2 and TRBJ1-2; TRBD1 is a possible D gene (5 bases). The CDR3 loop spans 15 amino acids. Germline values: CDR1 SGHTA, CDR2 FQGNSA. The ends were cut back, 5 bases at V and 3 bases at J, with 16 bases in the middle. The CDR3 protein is CASSRMTGRDYGYTF. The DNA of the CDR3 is TGTGCCAGCAGCCGCATGACGGGCAGGGACTATGGCTACACCTTC. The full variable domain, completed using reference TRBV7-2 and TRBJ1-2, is GAGVSQSPSNKVTEKGKDVELRCDPISGHTALYWYRQSLGQGLEFLIYFQGNSAPDKSGLPSDRFSAERTGGSVSTLTIQRTQQEDSAVYLCASSRMTGRDYGYTFGSGTRLTVV.

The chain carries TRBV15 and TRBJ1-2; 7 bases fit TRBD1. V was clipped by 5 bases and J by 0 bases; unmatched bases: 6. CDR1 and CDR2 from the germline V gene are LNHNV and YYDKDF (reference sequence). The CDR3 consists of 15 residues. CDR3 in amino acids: CATSLRQGANYGYTF. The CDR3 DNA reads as TGTGCCACCAGCTTGCGACAGGGAGCTAACTATGGCTACACCTTC.

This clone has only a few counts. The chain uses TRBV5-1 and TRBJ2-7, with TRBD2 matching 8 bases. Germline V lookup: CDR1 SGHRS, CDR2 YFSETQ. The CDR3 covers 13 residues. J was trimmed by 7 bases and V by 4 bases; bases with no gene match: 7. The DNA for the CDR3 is TGCGCCAGCAGCCTCGGGGGGGCGCAGGAGCAGTACTTC. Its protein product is CASSLGGAQEQYF. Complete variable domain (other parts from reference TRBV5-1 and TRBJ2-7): KAGVTQTPRYLIKTRGQQVTLSCSPISGHRSVSWYQQTPGQGLQFLFEYFSETQRNKGNFPGRFSGRQFSNSRSEMNVSTLELGDSALYLCASSLGGAQEQYFGPGTRLTVT.

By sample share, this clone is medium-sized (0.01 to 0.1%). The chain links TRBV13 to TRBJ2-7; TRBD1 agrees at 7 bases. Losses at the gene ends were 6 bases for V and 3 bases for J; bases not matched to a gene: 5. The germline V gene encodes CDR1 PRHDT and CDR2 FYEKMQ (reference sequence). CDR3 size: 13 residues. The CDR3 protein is CASRRTGRYEQYF. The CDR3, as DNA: TGTGCCAGCAGGAGGACAGGCCGCTACGAGCAGTACTTC.

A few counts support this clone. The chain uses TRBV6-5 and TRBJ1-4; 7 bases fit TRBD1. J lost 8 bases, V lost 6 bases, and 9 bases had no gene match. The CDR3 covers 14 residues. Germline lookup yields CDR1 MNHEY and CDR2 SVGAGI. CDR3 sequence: CASSPGGRREKLFF. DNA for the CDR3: TGTGCCAGCAGCCCAGGGGGTCGTCGCGAAAAACTGTTTTTT.

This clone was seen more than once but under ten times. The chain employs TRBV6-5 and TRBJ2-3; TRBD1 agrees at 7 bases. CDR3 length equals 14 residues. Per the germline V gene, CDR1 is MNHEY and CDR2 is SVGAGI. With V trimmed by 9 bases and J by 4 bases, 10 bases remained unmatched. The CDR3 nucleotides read TGTGCCAGTTACAGGGGCTCCCCACCAGATACGCAGTATTTT. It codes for CASYRGSPPDTQYF.

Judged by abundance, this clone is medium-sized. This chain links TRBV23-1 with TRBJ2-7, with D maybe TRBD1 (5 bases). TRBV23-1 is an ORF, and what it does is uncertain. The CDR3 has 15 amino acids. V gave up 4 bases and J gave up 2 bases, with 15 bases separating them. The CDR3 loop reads CASSLRGFVPYEQYF. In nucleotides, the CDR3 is TGCGCCAGCAGTCTTAGGGGTTTCGTTCCCTACGAGCAGTACTTC.

The CDR3 protein is CASSPPRGDGEKLFF. For the CDR3, the DNA is TGTGCCAGCTCACCACCAAGGGGCGATGGAGAAAAACTGTTTTTT. The V call is TRBV18, the J call TRBJ1-4, with D tentatively TRBD1 (5 bases). CDR1 and CDR2 from the germline V gene are KGHSH and LQKENI. The CDR3 runs to 15 residues. V dropped 0 bases and J dropped 8 bases, with 13 bases sitting between them.

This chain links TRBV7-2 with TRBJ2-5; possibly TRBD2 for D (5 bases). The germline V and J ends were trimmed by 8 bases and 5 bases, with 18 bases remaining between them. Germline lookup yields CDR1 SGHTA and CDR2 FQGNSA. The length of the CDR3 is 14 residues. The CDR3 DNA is TGTGCCAGCGGAAAGCGGACCTCCGGGGAGACCCAGTACTTC. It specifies CASGKRTSGETQYF.

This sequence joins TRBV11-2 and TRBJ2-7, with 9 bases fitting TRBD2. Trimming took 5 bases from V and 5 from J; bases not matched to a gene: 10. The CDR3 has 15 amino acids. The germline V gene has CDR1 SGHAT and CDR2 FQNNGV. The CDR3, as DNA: TGTGCCAGCAGCCTCGCCGGACTAGCGATTAACGAGCAGTACTTC. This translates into CASSLAGLAINEQYF.

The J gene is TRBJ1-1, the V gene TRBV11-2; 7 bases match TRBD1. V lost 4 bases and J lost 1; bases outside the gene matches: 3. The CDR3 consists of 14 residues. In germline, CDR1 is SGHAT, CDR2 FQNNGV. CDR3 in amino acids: CASSSRQGNTEAFF. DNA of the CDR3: TGTGCCAGCAGCTCACGACAGGGGAACACTGAAGCTTTCTTT.

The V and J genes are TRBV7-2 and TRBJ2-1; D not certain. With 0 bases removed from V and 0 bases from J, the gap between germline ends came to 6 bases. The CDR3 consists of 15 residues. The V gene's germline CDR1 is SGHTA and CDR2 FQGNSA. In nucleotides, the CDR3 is TGTGCCAGCAGCTTAGCCCCGAGCTCCTACAATGAGCAGTTCTTC. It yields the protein CASSLAPSSYNEQFF.

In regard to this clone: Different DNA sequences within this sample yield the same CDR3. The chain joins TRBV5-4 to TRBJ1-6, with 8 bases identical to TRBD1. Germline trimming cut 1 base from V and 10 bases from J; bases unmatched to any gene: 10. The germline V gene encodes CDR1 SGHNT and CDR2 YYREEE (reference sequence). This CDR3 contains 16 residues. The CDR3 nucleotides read TGTGCCAGCAGCTTGTTGGTCAGGGGGCGAAAGTCACCCCTCCACTTT. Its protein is CASSLLVRGRKSPLHF.

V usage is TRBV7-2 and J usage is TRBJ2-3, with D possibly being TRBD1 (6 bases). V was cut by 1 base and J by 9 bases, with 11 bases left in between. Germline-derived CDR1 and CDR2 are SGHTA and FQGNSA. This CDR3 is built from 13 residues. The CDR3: CASSLGSRGTQYF. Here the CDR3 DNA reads TGTGCCAGCAGCTTAGGAAGCAGGGGAACGCAGTATTTT. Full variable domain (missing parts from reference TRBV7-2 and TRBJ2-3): GAGVSQSPSNKVTEKGKDVELRCDPISGHTALYWYRQSLGQGLEFLIYFQGNSAPDKSGLPSDRFSAERTGGSVSTLTIQRTQQEDSAVYLCASSLGSRGTQYFGPGTRLTVL.

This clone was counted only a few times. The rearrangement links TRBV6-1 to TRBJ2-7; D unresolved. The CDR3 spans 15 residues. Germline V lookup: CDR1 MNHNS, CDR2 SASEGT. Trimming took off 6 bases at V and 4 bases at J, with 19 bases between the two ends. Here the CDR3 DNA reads TGTGCCAGCAGCGCACTGGCTTCCACCGGGTACGAGCAGTACTTC. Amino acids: CASSALASTGYEQYF.

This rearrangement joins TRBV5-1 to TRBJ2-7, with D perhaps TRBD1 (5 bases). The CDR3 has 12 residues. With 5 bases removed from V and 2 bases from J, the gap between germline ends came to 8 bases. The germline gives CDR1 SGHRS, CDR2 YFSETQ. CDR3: CASRRQPYEQYF. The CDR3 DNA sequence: TGCGCCAGCAGGAGACAGCCCTACGAGCAGTACTTC.

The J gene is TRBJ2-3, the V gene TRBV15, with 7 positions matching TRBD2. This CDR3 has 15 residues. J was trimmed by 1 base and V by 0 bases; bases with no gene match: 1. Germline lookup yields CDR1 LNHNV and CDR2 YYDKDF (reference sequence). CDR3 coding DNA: TGTGCCACCAGCAGAGAGGGAGGGGGCACAGATACGCAGTATTTT. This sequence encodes CATSREGGGTDTQYF.

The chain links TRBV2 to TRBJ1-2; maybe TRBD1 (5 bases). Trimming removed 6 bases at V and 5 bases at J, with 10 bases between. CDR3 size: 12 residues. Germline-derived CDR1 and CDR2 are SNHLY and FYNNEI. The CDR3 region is CASSPQGYGYTF. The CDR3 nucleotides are TGTGCCAGCAGCCCCCAGGGATATGGCTACACCTTC.

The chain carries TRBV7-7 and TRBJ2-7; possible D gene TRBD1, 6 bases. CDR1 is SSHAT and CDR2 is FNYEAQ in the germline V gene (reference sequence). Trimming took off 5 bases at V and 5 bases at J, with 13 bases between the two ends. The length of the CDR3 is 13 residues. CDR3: CASSHRAGDEQYF. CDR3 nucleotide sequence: TGTGCCAGCAGCCACCGGGCAGGGGACGAGCAGTACTTC.

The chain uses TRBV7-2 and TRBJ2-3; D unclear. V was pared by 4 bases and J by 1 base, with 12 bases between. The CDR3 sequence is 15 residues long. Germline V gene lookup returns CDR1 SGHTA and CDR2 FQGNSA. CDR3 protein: CASSSRSSGTDTQYF. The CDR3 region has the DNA TGTGCCAGCAGCTCACGGTCAAGCGGCACAGATACGCAGTATTTT.

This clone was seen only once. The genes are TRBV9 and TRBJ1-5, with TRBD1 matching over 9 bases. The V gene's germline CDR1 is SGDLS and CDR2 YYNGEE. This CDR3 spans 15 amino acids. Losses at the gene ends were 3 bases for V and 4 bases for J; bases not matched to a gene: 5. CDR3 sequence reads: CASSGGQGRNQPQHF. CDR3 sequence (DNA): TGTGCCAGCAGCGGTGGACAGGGGAGGAATCAGCCCCAGCATTTT.

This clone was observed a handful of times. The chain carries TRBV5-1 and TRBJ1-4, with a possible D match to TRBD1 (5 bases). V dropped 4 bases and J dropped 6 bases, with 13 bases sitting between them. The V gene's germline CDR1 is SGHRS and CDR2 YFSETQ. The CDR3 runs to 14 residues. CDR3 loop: CASSPRVLDEKLFF. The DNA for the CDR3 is TGCGCCAGCAGCCCCAGGGTCTTAGATGAAAAACTGTTTTTT.

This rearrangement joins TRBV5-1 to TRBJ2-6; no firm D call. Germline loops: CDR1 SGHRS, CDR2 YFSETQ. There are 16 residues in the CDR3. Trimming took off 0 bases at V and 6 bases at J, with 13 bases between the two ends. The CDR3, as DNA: TGCGCCAGCAGCTTGGGACATGTCTCAGCGGCCAACGTCCTGACTTTC. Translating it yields CASSLGHVSAANVLTF.

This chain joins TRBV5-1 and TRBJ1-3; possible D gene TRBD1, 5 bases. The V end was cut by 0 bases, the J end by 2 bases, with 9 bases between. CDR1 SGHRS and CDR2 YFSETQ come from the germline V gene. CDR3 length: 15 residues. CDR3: CASSLAGVPGNTIYF. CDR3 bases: TGCGCCAGCAGCTTGGCGGGGGTTCCTGGAAACACCATATATTTT.

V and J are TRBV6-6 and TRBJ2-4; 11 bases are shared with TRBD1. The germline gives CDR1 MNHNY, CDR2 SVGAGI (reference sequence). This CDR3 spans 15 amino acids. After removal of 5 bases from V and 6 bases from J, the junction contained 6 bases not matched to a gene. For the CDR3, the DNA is TGTGCCAGCAGTCAAGGACAGGGGGCGGTAAACATTCAGTACTTC. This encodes CASSQGQGAVNIQYF.

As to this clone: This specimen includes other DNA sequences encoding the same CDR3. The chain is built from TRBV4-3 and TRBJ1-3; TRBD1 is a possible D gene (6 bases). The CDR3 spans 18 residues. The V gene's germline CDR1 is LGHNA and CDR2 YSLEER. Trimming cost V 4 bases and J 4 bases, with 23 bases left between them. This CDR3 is CASSRAPTQGFGGNTIYF. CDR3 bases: TGCGCCAGCAGCCGGGCCCCGACACAGGGCTTTGGAGGAAACACCATATATTTT.

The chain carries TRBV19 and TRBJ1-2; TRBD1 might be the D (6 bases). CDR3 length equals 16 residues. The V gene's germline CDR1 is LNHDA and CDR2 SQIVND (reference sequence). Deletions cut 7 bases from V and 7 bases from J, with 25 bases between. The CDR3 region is CASTPLAGGGISGYTF. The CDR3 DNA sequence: TGTGCCAGTACTCCCCTAGCGGGAGGGGGGATCTCTGGCTACACCTTC.

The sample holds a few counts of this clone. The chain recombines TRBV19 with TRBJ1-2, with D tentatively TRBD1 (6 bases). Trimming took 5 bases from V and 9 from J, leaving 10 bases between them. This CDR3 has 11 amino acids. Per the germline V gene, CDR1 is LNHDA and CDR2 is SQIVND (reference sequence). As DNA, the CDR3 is TGTGCCAGTAGTGCGGACAGTCGCTACACCTTC. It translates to CASSADSRYTF.

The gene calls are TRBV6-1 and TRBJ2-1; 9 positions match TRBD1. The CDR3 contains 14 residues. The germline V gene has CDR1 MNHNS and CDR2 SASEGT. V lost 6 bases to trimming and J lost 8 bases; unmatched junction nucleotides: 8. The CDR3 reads CASRSGTGFYEQFF. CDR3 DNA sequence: TGTGCCAGCAGATCCGGGACAGGGTTCTATGAGCAGTTCTTC.

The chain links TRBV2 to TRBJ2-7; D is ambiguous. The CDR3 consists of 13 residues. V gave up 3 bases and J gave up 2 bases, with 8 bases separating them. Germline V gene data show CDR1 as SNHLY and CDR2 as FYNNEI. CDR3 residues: CASSDPVAYEQYF. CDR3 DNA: TGTGCCAGCAGTGACCCCGTAGCCTACGAGCAGTACTTC.

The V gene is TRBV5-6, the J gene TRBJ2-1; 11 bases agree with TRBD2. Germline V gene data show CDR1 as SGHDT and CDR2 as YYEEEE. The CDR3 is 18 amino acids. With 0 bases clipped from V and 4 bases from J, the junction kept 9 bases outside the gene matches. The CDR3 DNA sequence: TGTGCCAGCAGCTTGGTTCCCCTAGCGGGGGGAAATTACAATGAGCAGTTCTTC. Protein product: CASSLVPLAGGNYNEQFF.